This T cell receptor beta chain was sequenced in a study of Ad26.COV2.S vaccination and SARS-CoV-2 variants. Study as a whole: Donor got 5x10^10 or 1x10^11 viral particles of Ad26.COV2.S.

CDR1 is SGHVS, CDR2 FNYEAQ, per germline. The CDR3 spans 16 residues. V lost 2 bases, J lost 4 bases, and 14 bases lay in between. Clones were sequenced by immunoSEQ multiplex PCR, and TCRdb holds only the in-frame ones, with some missing. Seen here are around 450,000 clones, 89% observed once, and the top ten hold 1.5% to 2%. Treatment here: some 20 received Ad26.COV2.S at low or high dose, single or two shots; about 5 received placebo; per-sample allocation not given. Sampling was done on day 63 after the first vaccine or placebo injection. Specimen: peripheral blood, collected in a trial of Ad26.COV2.S vaccine versus placebo. The chain links TRBV7-6 to TRBJ1-4, with D possibly TRBD1 on 5 matching bases. The clonotype originates from a person aged 18-60 years who received the Ad26.COV2.S COVID-19 vaccine or a placebo. CDR3 sequence reads: CASSLYFRQGNEKLFF. DNA for the CDR3: TGTGCCAGCAGCTTATATTTCAGGCAGGGTAATGAAAAACTGTTTTTT.